This is a list of T cell receptor beta chains from one sample in a study of T cells in localized non-small cell lung cancer. TCRdb's table, derived via immunoSEQ multiplex PCR, lists solely in-frame clones and lacks some. The table records some 64,000 clones, roughly 79% of them present only once. The material was PBMCs, obtained before any cancer treatment. These receptors came from a man aged 35 to 69 with stage II lung adenocarcinoma. CDR3s include the opening cysteine and the closing phenylalanine or tryptophan. D genes are given only for firm matches. A clone size is listed for some rows: how often the clone was seen (once, few, many), or a class if it is expanded.

cdr3_length	d_call	clone_size	j_call	v_call	cdr3_nt	cdr3_aa
16	TRBD2	-	TRBJ2-1	TRBV2	TGTGCCAGCAGTGTCGGGGGCGGGAGGACCTACAATGAGCAGTTCTTC	CASSVGGGRTYNEQFF
15	-	-	TRBJ1-1	TRBV6-6	TGTGCCAGCAGTTACTCGGGGGGGGGAGACACTGAAGCTTTCTTT	CASSYSGGGDTEAFF
15	-	-	TRBJ1-5	TRBV27	TGTGCCAGCAGTTTATACGGGACATGGGAACAGCCCCAGCATTTT	CASSLYGTWEQPQHF
15	TRBD2	-	TRBJ2-7	TRBV12-5	TGTGCTAGTGAATATTCCGGGACTAGCTCCGGCGAGCAGTACTTC	CASEYSGTSSGEQYF
18	TRBD2	once	TRBJ2-7	TRBV27	TGTGCCAGCAGTCCTGGGGGACTAGCGGGACACCTCTCCTACGAGCAGTACTTC	CASSPGGLAGHLSYEQYF
15	-	-	TRBJ2-3	TRBV14	TGTGCCAGCAGCCGCCAGAGATCTAGCACAGATACGCAGTATTTT	CASSRQRSSTDTQYF
15	-	-	TRBJ2-3	TRBV9	TGTGCCAGCAGCGTAGATGCGGGTTTTACAGATACGCAGTATTTT	CASSVDAGFTDTQYF
15	TRBD1	-	TRBJ1-5	TRBV19	TGTGCCAGTAGTTTTCTAGACAGGGCCAATCAGCCCCAGCATTTT	CASSFLDRANQPQHF
13	TRBD1	-	TRBJ2-1	TRBV5-1	TGCGCCAGCTACGGACAGGCTAACGAGGAGCAGTTCTTC	CASYGQANEEQFF
15	TRBD1	-	TRBJ2-7	TRBV18	TGTGCCAGCTCACCGATGGGACAGGGGGCGTCCGAGCAGTACTTC	CASSPMGQGASEQYF
13	-	-	TRBJ2-1	TRBV19	TGTGCCAGTAGTAGGAGGGGGTGGAATGAGCAGTTCTTC	CASSRRGWNEQFF
16	TRBD1	-	TRBJ2-5	TRBV5-1	TGCGCCAGCAGCTTATTCGGGACAGGGGGCAGGGAGACCCAGTACTTC	CASSLFGTGGRETQYF
15	-	-	TRBJ1-5	TRBV19	TGTGCCAGTAGTCTGGACCACGGGAGCAATCAGCCCCAGCATTTT	CASSLDHGSNQPQHF
15	-	-	TRBJ2-7	TRBV7-2	TGTGCCAGCAGCTCGGATGAAGTCAGGCCTTACGAGCAGTACTTC	CASSSDEVRPYEQYF
18	TRBD1	-	TRBJ2-3	TRBV27	TGTGCCAGCAGTTTTCGCAGGGGGCTAACCCTTTCGACAGATACGCAGTATTTT	CASSFRRGLTLSTDTQYF
15	TRBD2	once	TRBJ2-7	TRBV7-6	TGTGCCAGCAGCTTAGGGGCGGGGGGACTCTACGAGCAGTACTTC	CASSLGAGGLYEQYF
15	TRBD1	-	TRBJ1-4	TRBV19	TGTGCCAGTAGTATAGCCCCCAGGGGGCGAGAAAAACTGTTTTTT	CASSIAPRGREKLFF
13	-	-	TRBJ2-1	TRBV7-3	TGTGCCAGCAGCTTAACAAGCGACAATGAGCAGTTCTTC	CASSLTSDNEQFF
15	TRBD2	-	TRBJ2-1	TRBV18	TGTGCCAGCTCACCTGGACTAGCGGGAGGTCTTGAGCAGTTCTTC	CASSPGLAGGLEQFF
13	-	-	TRBJ1-5	TRBV19	TGTGCCAGTAGTGGGGTCCCAAGTCAGCCCCAGCATTTT	CASSGVPSQPQHF
11	-	-	TRBJ1-2	TRBV20-1	TGCAGTGCTCCCGGTTCCGATGGCTACACCTTC	CSAPGSDGYTF
14	-	-	TRBJ2-2	TRBV6-5	TGTGCCAGCAGTTACAGTCTAGCGTACGGGGAGCTGTTTTTT	CASSYSLAYGELFF
14	-	-	TRBJ1-4	TRBV19	TGTGCCAGTAGTATCGGCAGGGGCAATGAAAAACTGTTTTTT	CASSIGRGNEKLFF
14	TRBD2	-	TRBJ2-3	TRBV9	TGTGCCAGCGGGGGACTAGCGGGACGGGATACGCAGTATTTT	CASGGLAGRDTQYF
14	-	few	TRBJ2-1	TRBV4-3	TGCGCCAGCAGTCTGGGTCCCGGAAGCAATGAGCAGTTCTTC	CASSLGPGSNEQFF
15	TRBD2	-	TRBJ2-1	TRBV9	TGTGCCAGCAACACAGCGGGACGGTCCTACAATGAGCAGTTCTTC	CASNTAGRSYNEQFF
13	-	-	TRBJ2-7	TRBV7-8	TGTGCCAGCAGCTTACGGGTAGCCTACGAGCAGTACTTC	CASSLRVAYEQYF
11	-	-	TRBJ1-2	TRBV6-5	TGTGCCAGCAGTTACAACTATGGCTACACCTTC	CASSYNYGYTF
14	-	-	TRBJ1-1	TRBV29-1	TGCAGCGTTGAGGGGGTGAGGGTTAACACTGAAGCTTTCTTT	CSVEGVRVNTEAFF
12	-	-	TRBJ1-1	TRBV4-1	TGCGCCAGTCGCGGTGGGGGCACTGAAGCTTTCTTT	CASRGGGTEAFF
13	-	once	TRBJ1-1	TRBV7-2	TGTGCCAGCAGGAAAGAGGTGAACACTGAAGCTTTCTTT	CASRKEVNTEAFF
12	TRBD1	-	TRBJ1-2	TRBV6-5	TGTGCCAGCTTCGACAGGGCCTATGGCTACACCTTC	CASFDRAYGYTF
15	-	-	TRBJ1-2	TRBV19	TGTGCCAGTAGTATTGGTAGGGAATTACTGGATGGCTACACCTTC	CASSIGRELLDGYTF
15	TRBD2	-	TRBJ2-2	TRBV30	TGTGCCTTCCCTAGCGGGAGTTCGAACACCGGGGAGCTGTTTTTT	CAFPSGSSNTGELFF
16	TRBD1	many	TRBJ1-2	TRBV4-3	TGCGCCAGCAGCCAAGGTGGGACAGGACGCAACTATGGCTACACCTTC	CASSQGGTGRNYGYTF
16	-	-	TRBJ1-4	TRBV4-3	TGCGCCAGCAGCCAAGATGTATCAACCGTAGGAGAAAAACTGTTTTTT	CASSQDVSTVGEKLFF
17	TRBD2	-	TRBJ2-3	TRBV2	TGTGCCAGCAGGCGACTAGCGGGAGGGCGAGGCACAGATACGCAGTATTTT	CASRRLAGGRGTDTQYF